Below are 29 T cell receptor beta chains sequenced from a single sample in a study of blood T cell repertoires in COVID-19. The protocol was immunoSEQ multiplex PCR, while the TCRdb copy is restricted to in-frame clones and leaves out a portion. The sample carries 200,000 to 250,000 clones, 88% recorded once. The sample comprised peripheral blood. The receptors derive from a man in his 70s with acute or convalescent COVID-19.

This sequence joins TRBV3-1 (or the pseudogene TRBV3-2) and TRBJ1-6; 8 bases fit TRBD1. Looked up from germline, CDR1 is LGHDT and CDR2 is YNNKEL (reference sequence). The CDR3 is made up of 15 amino acids. The V and J ends lost 2 bases and 9 bases, in that order; junction bases with no gene match: 6. This CDR3 is CASSQTGTGLSPLHF. CDR3 in DNA: TGTGCCAGCAGCCAAACCGGGACAGGTCTTTCACCCCTCCACTTT.

The chain recombines TRBV4-3 with TRBJ1-3; D is unresolved. Between the trimmed V and J ends, which lost 0 bases and 0 bases, there was a span of 9 bases. This CDR3 spans 16 amino acids. The germline CDR1 and CDR2 sequences are LGHNA and YSLEER. This CDR3 reads CASSQEISGSGNTIYF. CDR3 coding DNA: TGCGCCAGCAGCCAAGAAATATCGGGCTCTGGAAACACCATATATTTT.

This clone was observed once. V usage is TRBV5-1 and J usage is TRBJ2-2; 10 bases fit TRBD2. This CDR3 has 15 amino acids. CDR1 is SGHRS, CDR2 YFSETQ, per germline. V gave up 5 bases and J gave up 7 bases; unmatched junction bases: 8. CDR3 residues: CASRWLAGEGGELFF. CDR3 bases: TGCGCCAGCAGATGGCTAGCGGGAGAAGGCGGGGAGCTGTTTTTT.

J is TRBJ2-1 and V is TRBV9; 7 bases are shared with TRBD2. CDR3 size: 14 residues. The V segment lost 0 bases and the J segment 6 bases; nucleotides outside the gene matches: 3. Looked up from germline, CDR1 is SGDLS and CDR2 is YYNGEE. Here the CDR3 reads CASSVGLAANEQFF. The CDR3 coding sequence is TGTGCCAGCAGCGTAGGCCTAGCGGCCAATGAGCAGTTCTTC. The complete variable domain, with remaining parts taken from reference TRBV9 and TRBJ2-1, reads DSGVTQTPKHLITATGQRVTLRCSPRSGDLSVYWYQQSLDQGLQFLIQYYNGEERAKGNILERFSAQQFPDLHSELNLSSLELGDSALYFCASSVGLAANEQFFGPGTRLTVL.

The chain employs TRBV6-5 and TRBJ2-7; 9 positions match TRBD1. J was trimmed by 2 bases and V by 3 bases; bases with no gene match: 2. Germline CDR1 and CDR2: MNHEY and SVGAGI. This CDR3 has 14 amino acids. The CDR3 protein is CASSYGTGPYEQYF. CDR3 in DNA: TGTGCCAGCAGTTATGGGACAGGGCCCTACGAGCAGTACTTC.

This rearrangement joins TRBV19 to TRBJ1-2; 9 positions agree with TRBD1. The CDR3 sequence is 15 residues long. CDR1 is LNHDA, CDR2 SQIVND, per germline (reference sequence). J gave up 4 bases and V 4 bases, and 7 bases lay outside the gene matches. The CDR3: CASSTTGTGSYGYTF. For the CDR3, the DNA is TGTGCCAGTAGTACCACCGGGACAGGGTCCTATGGCTACACCTTC.

The V call is TRBV6-5, the J call TRBJ2-2, with 8 bases fitting TRBD2. Germline CDR1 reads MNHEY; CDR2 reads SVGAGI. The CDR3 is 15 residues long. Trimming cost V 6 bases and J 0 bases; bases outside gene matches: 3. The CDR3, as DNA: TGTGCCAGCAGCACTAGCGGCCCGAACACCGGGGAGCTGTTTTTT. This translates into CASSTSGPNTGELFF.

The chain employs TRBV5-1 and TRBJ2-1, with D perhaps TRBD2 (5 bases). Trimming removed 4 bases at V and 7 bases at J, with 18 bases between. The CDR3 is 15 residues long. CDR1 is SGHRS, CDR2 YFSETQ, per germline. DNA for the CDR3: TGCGCCAGCAGCCCCGGCGGGTCAGGTCTTAATGAGCAGTTCTTC. As protein: CASSPGGSGLNEQFF.

This rearrangement joins TRBV18 to TRBJ2-1; the match to TRBD2 covers 13 bases. V shed 4 bases and J 12 bases; nucleotides not matched to a gene: 6. CDR3 length equals 14 residues. Germline V CDR1 and CDR2: KGHSH, LQKENI. CDR3 in DNA: TGTGCCAGCTCACGGACTAGCGGGAGAGGGGTGCAGTTCTTC. The encoded protein is CASSRTSGRGVQFF.

This clone was counted once. V gene TRBV7-2 combines with J gene TRBJ2-7; 8 nucleotides align to TRBD2. The CDR3 consists of 14 residues. Trimming took 5 bases from V and 0 from J; bases not matched to a gene: 3. Germline lookup yields CDR1 SGHTA and CDR2 FQGNSA. CDR3 in amino acids: CASSNSGNSYEQYF. The CDR3, as DNA: TGTGCCAGCAGCAATAGCGGGAACTCCTACGAGCAGTACTTC. Based on the CDR3 plus reference TRBV7-2 and TRBJ2-7, the full variable domain is GAGVSQSPSNKVTEKGKDVELRCDPISGHTALYWYRQSLGQGLEFLIYFQGNSAPDKSGLPSDRFSAERTGGSVSTLTIQRTQQEDSAVYLCASSNSGNSYEQYFGPGTRLTVT.

The chain joins TRBV11-3 to TRBJ1-1; D perhaps matches TRBD1 (5 bases). The CDR3 is made up of 13 amino acids. Germline CDR1 and CDR2: SGHNT and YENEEA. V was shortened by 5 bases and J by 6 bases, with 13 bases between the two germline ends. The CDR3 sequence is CASSRGTLSEAFF. For the CDR3, the DNA is TGTGCCAGCAGCAGAGGGACTTTATCTGAAGCTTTCTTT.

This rearrangement joins TRBV3-1 (or the pseudogene TRBV3-2) to TRBJ1-1; D gene uncertain. V shed 1 base and J shed 5 bases, with 8 bases lying between them. The CDR3 is made up of 13 amino acids. Germline V gene lookup returns CDR1 LGHDT and CDR2 YNNKEL (reference sequence). The CDR3 bases are TGTGCCAGCAGCCAAGTAATGGAGACTGAAGCTTTCTTT. Translated: CASSQVMETEAFF.

V gene TRBV5-5 combines with J gene TRBJ2-1; D unclear. Germline V CDR1 and CDR2: SGHKS, YYEKEE (reference sequence). Trimming took 0 bases from V and 5 from J, leaving 6 bases between them. This CDR3 has 13 amino acids. The CDR3 region is CASSLELHNEQFF. Written as DNA, the CDR3 is TGTGCCAGCAGCTTGGAACTCCACAATGAGCAGTTCTTC.

The chain couples TRBV9 to TRBJ2-7; maybe TRBD2 (7 bases). Per the germline V gene, CDR1 is SGDLS and CDR2 is YYNGEE. The CDR3 totals 15 residues. Trimming cost V 6 bases and J 4 bases, with 20 bases left between them. CDR3 region: CASTRGDNINYEQYF. DNA for the CDR3: TGTGCCAGCACTCGGGGGGACAATATTAATTACGAGCAGTACTTC.

This sequence joins TRBV7-2 and TRBJ1-2; TRBD1 might be the D (5 bases). V was pared by 1 base and J by 2 bases, with 11 bases between. The CDR3 extends over 15 amino acids. CDR1 and CDR2 (germline): SGHTA, FQGNSA. The CDR3 DNA sequence: TGTGCCAGCAGCTTAGGGGCGGGGCCGAACTATGGCTACACCTTC. Translating gives CASSLGAGPNYGYTF.

The chain couples TRBV27 to TRBJ2-3; no clear D gene. The CDR3 covers 11 residues. Germline-derived CDR1 and CDR2 are MNHEY and SMNVEV (reference sequence). V was cut by 4 bases and J by 8 bases, with 7 bases left in between. Written as DNA, the CDR3 is TGTGCCAGCAGTTGGTCCGGTACGCAGTATTTT. This translates into CASSWSGTQYF.

This clone was counted between two and nine times. The rearrangement links TRBV6-5 to TRBJ2-5, with D possibly TRBD1 on 6 matching bases. Trimming cost V 7 bases and J 2 bases, with 11 bases left between them. Germline CDR1 is MNHEY and CDR2 is SVGAGI. The CDR3 runs to 13 residues. The CDR3 here is CASNREQQETQYF. The DNA for the CDR3 is TGTGCCAGCAACAGGGAGCAGCAAGAGACCCAGTACTTC.

In its sample, this clone was seen once. The CDR3 coding sequence is TGCGCCAGCAGCTCAGGGGACAGGGGGCGGGCTGAAGCTTTCTTT. Its protein is CASSSGDRGRAEAFF. This chain joins TRBV5-1 and TRBJ1-1; 12 bases map to TRBD1. There are 15 residues in the CDR3. V was pared by 3 bases and J by 6 bases, with 6 bases of the junction left unmatched. Germline V gene data show CDR1 as SGHRS and CDR2 as YFSETQ.

The chain carries TRBV18 and TRBJ2-3; D is perhaps TRBD1 (6 bases). The V end was cut by 4 bases, the J end by 1 base, with 15 bases between. The CDR3 totals 16 residues. Germline-derived CDR1 and CDR2 are KGHSH and LQKENI. CDR3 residues: CASSQQQGRGTDTQYF. CDR3 DNA: TGTGCCAGCTCACAACAACAGGGTCGGGGCACAGATACGCAGTATTTT. The full variable domain, completed using reference TRBV18 and TRBJ2-3, is NAGVMQNPRHLVRRRGQEARLRCSPMKGHSHVYWYRQLPEEGLKFMVYLQKENIIDESGMPKERFSAEFPKEGPSILRIQQVVRGDSAAYFCASSQQQGRGTDTQYFGPGTRLTVL.

V is TRBV30 and J is TRBJ2-7; 11 bases align to TRBD2. V gave up 3 bases and J gave up 3 bases; unmatched junction bases: 1. This CDR3 has 13 residues. Germline V lookup: CDR1 GTSNPN, CDR2 SVGIG (reference sequence). The CDR3 spells CAWRGLADYEQYF. Written as DNA, the CDR3 is TGTGCCTGGAGGGGACTAGCGGACTACGAGCAGTACTTC.

V is TRBV11-2 and J is TRBJ2-2; the match to TRBD1 covers 7 bases. CDR1 SGHAT and CDR2 FQNNGV come from the germline V gene. After removal of 4 bases from V and 4 bases from J, the junction contained 9 bases not matched to a gene. The CDR3 runs 16 residues. This chain's CDR3 is CASSSGTVKITGELFF. CDR3 coding DNA: TGTGCCAGCAGCTCCGGGACAGTCAAGATCACCGGGGAGCTGTTTTTT. Looking up the rest from reference TRBV11-2 and TRBJ2-2 gives the full variable domain: EAGVAQSPRYKIIEKRQSVAFWCNPISGHATLYWYQQILGQGPKLLIQFQNNGVVDDSQLPKDRFSAERLKGVDSTLKIQPAKLEDSAVYLCASSSGTVKITGELFFGEGSRLTVL.

This chain connects TRBV6-5 to TRBJ1-3; D uncertain. CDR3 size: 13 residues. V was cut by 5 bases and J by 4 bases, with 9 bases left in between. Germline V gives CDR1 MNHEY, CDR2 SVGAGI. DNA of the CDR3: TGTGCCAGCAGTCGAGTGCGGGGAAACACCATATATTTT. It yields the protein CASSRVRGNTIYF.

The rearrangement links TRBV5-5 to TRBJ2-5; 7 bases are a match to TRBD1. In germline, CDR1 is SGHKS, CDR2 YYEKEE (reference sequence). Losses at the gene ends were 1 base for V and 2 bases for J; bases not matched to a gene: 2. The CDR3 runs 14 residues. In nucleotides, the CDR3 is TGTGCCAGCAGCTTGCGGGGACAGCAAGAGACCCAGTACTTC. Translated: CASSLRGQQETQYF.

This rearrangement joins TRBV7-2 to TRBJ2-7, with 9 bases aligning to TRBD1. Germline-derived CDR1 and CDR2 are SGHTA and FQGNSA. The CDR3 is 15 residues long. V shed 2 bases and J 2 bases; nucleotides not matched to a gene: 4. CDR3 sequence: CASSLSGTGTYEQYF. The CDR3 DNA sequence: TGTGCCAGCAGCTTATCCGGGACAGGGACCTACGAGCAGTACTTC.

The chain joins TRBV12-3 or TRBV12-4 to TRBJ2-2; D gene unclear. The germline V and J ends were trimmed by 4 bases and 5 bases, with 8 bases remaining between them. This CDR3 spans 13 amino acids. The CDR3 DNA follows: TGTGCCAGCAGTTATAGCATGACCGGGGAGCTGTTTTTT. Residues: CASSYSMTGELFF.

J is TRBJ2-5 and V is TRBV5-4; D is possibly TRBD2 (5 bases). Trimming stripped 0 bases from V and 1 base from J, with 13 bases between. Germline CDR1 reads SGHNT; CDR2 reads YYREEE (reference sequence). The CDR3 has 16 amino acids. CDR3 DNA: TGTGCCAGCAGCTTGGGGTCTAGCTTGGTCCAAGAGACCCAGTACTTC. This gives the protein CASSLGSSLVQETQYF. Drawing the rest from reference TRBV5-4 and TRBJ2-5, the complete variable domain is ETGVTQSPTHLIKTRGQQVTLRCSSQSGHNTVSWYQQALGQGPQFIFQYYREEENGRGNFPPRFSGLQFPNYSSELNVNALELDDSALYLCASSLGSSLVQETQYFGPGTRLLVL.

V is TRBV3-1 (or the pseudogene TRBV3-2) and J is TRBJ2-7; 11 bases align to TRBD2. V was pared by 2 bases and J by 5 bases, with 14 bases of the junction left unmatched. The V gene's germline CDR1 is LGHDT and CDR2 YNNKEL (reference sequence). This CDR3 is 18 amino acids long. The CDR3 sequence: CASSQRPFTSGRLNEQYF. In DNA, the CDR3 is TGTGCCAGCAGCCAACGCCCCTTTACTAGCGGGAGACTGAACGAGCAGTACTTC.

The V gene is TRBV5-1, the J gene TRBJ2-3, with D uncertain. V lost 5 bases and J lost 4, with 11 bases in between. This CDR3 is 13 amino acids long. Germline V gene lookup returns CDR1 SGHRS and CDR2 YFSETQ. The chain's CDR3 is CASRIQASDTQYF. As DNA, the CDR3 is TGCGCCAGCAGAATTCAGGCATCAGATACGCAGTATTTT.

The chain combines TRBV4-1 with TRBJ1-2; D ambiguous. CDR1 MGHRA and CDR2 YSYEKL come from the germline V gene. The V end was cut by 1 base, the J end by 0 bases, with 9 bases between. This CDR3 has 15 amino acids. CDR3 in amino acids: CASSQAPGSNYGYTF. Here the CDR3 DNA reads TGCGCCAGCAGCCAAGCACCGGGATCTAACTATGGCTACACCTTC.